Listed here is a single TCR beta chain. These data are taken from a study of blood T cell repertoires in COVID-19. Profiling relied on immunoSEQ multiplex PCR, and the TCRdb table lists in-frame clones only, not all of them. The profile shows 160,000 or so clones, approximately 87% of them singletons. The clonotype originates from a woman aged 70-85 years with COVID-19, enrolled during active disease. The sequencing sample was made of peripheral blood.

CDR3 coding DNA: TGTGCCAGCGCAAGGGGGGGAGTGGACACTGAAGCTTTCTTT. This gives the protein CASARGGVDTEAFF. The chain recombines TRBV28 with TRBJ1-1, with D perhaps TRBD1 (6 bases). V lost 8 bases and J 3 bases, leaving 16 bases between the germline ends. CDR1 and CDR2 (germline): MDHEN, SYDVKM. This CDR3 is built from 14 residues.